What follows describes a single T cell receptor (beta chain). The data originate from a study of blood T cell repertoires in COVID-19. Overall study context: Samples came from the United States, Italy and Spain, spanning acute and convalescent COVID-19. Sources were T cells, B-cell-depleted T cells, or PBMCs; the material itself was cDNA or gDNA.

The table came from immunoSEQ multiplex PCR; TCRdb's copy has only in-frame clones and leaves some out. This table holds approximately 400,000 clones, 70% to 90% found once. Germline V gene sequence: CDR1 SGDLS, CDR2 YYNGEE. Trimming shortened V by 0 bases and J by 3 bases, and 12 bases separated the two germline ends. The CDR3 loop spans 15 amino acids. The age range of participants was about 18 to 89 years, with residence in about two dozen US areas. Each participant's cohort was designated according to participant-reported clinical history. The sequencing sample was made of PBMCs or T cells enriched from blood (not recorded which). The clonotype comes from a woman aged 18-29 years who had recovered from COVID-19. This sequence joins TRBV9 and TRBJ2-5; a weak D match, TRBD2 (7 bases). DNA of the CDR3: TGTGCCAGCAGCGTAGGAGAGGGGGGGGAAGAGACCCAGTACTTC. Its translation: CASSVGEGGEETQYF.